This TCR beta chain came from a study of T cell responses to AZD1222 COVID-19 vaccine. Regarding the study as a whole: White British people made up most donors, females outnumbered males, and clonal diversity was possibly underestimated. After the peak T cell response, and only then, were repertoires sampled.

Concerning this clone itself: The antigen is undetermined.

V lost 7 bases to trimming and J lost 4 bases; unmatched junction nucleotides: 10. This CDR3 comprises 14 residues. Germline-derived CDR1 and CDR2 are SNHLY and FYNNEI. TCRdb's table, derived via immunoSEQ multiplex PCR, lists solely in-frame clones and lacks some. The sample has more than 50,000 clones; around 79% are singletons. This sequence was found in an adult in good health. The rearrangement links TRBV2 to TRBJ2-7; TRBD2 aligns across 7 bases. Sequenced here: peripheral blood, sampled on day 0 of MenACWY control vaccination. The CDR3 DNA reads TGTGCCAGCAAAAGACTAGCTCAATCGTACGAGCAGTACTTC. Amino acid sequence: CASKRLAQSYEQYF.